This TCR beta chain appears in the sequencing data of a study of TIL therapy for anti-PD-1-resistant metastatic lung cancer (dated by TCRdb to the early 2020s). Notes on the research overall: Tumors were harvested before any PD-1/PD-L1 blockade; patients then received nivolumab, and those progressing received lymphodepletion, expanded TIL infusion and IL-2. A median non-synonymous tumor mutation burden of under 1.9 mutations per megabase was determined across the cohort by whole-exome sequencing. A median age of around 58 years (range roughly 35-80) and a median tumor PD-L1 proportion score of 5.5% to 7% were recorded among enrolled patients. The cohort was predominantly lung adenocarcinoma, with a handful of EGFR-mutant and two ALK-rearranged tumors, and half of patients were current or former smokers. T cell receptor beta sequencing of tumor and peripheral blood was used to follow clonotypes across the tumor, the expanded TIL product and serial blood samples. Points the paper makes about the study in general: Generalizability was limited because the cohort was highly selected, with more treatment-naive, never-smoker and oncogene-addicted patients included than is typical. The baseline peripheral repertoire was partially replaced by infused TIL clonotypes, which then decayed over months, and persistence showed no apparent association with response. The study protocol defined all tumor marker inferences as exploratory.

V is shortened by 4 bases, J by 4 bases, and the region joining them spans 14 bases. Via the germline V gene, CDR1 is KGHSH and CDR2 LQKENI. The CDR3, from cysteine to phenylalanine, totals 15 residues. The kept DNA is CDR3 alone, 45 bases in frame from the first base. Using bias-controlled multiplex PCR with the immunoSEQ v3 hsTCRB kit, the TCR beta CDR3 regions were amplified from genomic DNA. An Illumina NextSeq 500 was used to sequence the TCR libraries, reaching around 2.1 million read pairs at survey level or about 4.5-6.5 million at deep level. The paper's data handling went like this. V, D and J genes were assigned, non-productive sequences were removed, and clonality was reported by immunoSEQ Analyzer software. Repertoires were compared by productive Simpson clonality and by the Morisita overlap index of productive TRB rearrangements between infused TIL and blood. For each clone in blood, the absolute clonotype count was estimated by multiplying the lymphocyte count by the CD3+ fraction and by the clone's productive frequency. Not all clones reach the TCRdb copy of this immuneACCESS table, which keeps in-frame sequences only. Checked studies attribute under half of the gap to unresolved V genes and leave the rest unexplained. The DNA was the basis for D and trimming; V, J and clone size are from that table. This sample gives about 55,000 clones in total; around four fifths of them show up just once. Together, the top ten hold roughly 3% of the sample.

Worth noting for this clone: No cognate antigen has been identified for it. Per-base qualities were not stored, and no clone one base away is much larger.

The time point label corresponds to: pre-treatment sample, taken before nivolumab and TIL therapy. Adults with stage 4 NSCLC were enrolled in a dual-center phase I trial from October 2017 to January 2020. Samples came from a single-arm, open-label phase I trial of tumor-infiltrating lymphocyte therapy with nivolumab in advanced non-small cell lung cancer. Blood mononuclear cells from EDTA tubes were isolated by Ficoll gradient, snap-frozen as pellets, and DNA was extracted with a Qiagen mini-prep kit. The rearranged segments are TRBV18 and TRBJ2-1, with TRBD1 tentatively as D gene (6 bases match). This receptor was identified in a person aged 25-85 years with non-small cell lung cancer. Source: blood, taken at baseline. The DNA sequence is as follows: TGTGCCAGCTCACTCCGGGACACCGTTTACAATGAGCAGTTCTTC. Its translation is CASSLRDTVYNEQFF.